The 3 T cell receptor beta chains listed next were all sequenced from one sample in a study of blood T cell repertoires in COVID-19. Some clones are missing from TCRdb's copy, which holds only in-frame ones; the method was immunoSEQ multiplex PCR. The data hold fewer than 200,000 clones, with just under 90% observed a single time. Sequencing was carried out using peripheral blood. These receptors came from a woman aged 18-29 years who had recovered from COVID-19.

To note about this clone: The sample contains more than one DNA sequence encoding this CDR3. CDR3 DNA sequence: TGTGCCAGCAGCTTAGTTGGCAGCAATGAGCAGTTCTTC. It is translated as CASSLVGSNEQFF. The chain is built from TRBV7-9 and TRBJ2-1; D is unresolved. V was pared by 1 base and J by 6 bases, with 7 bases between. The CDR3 has 13 residues. Germline V gene data show CDR1 as SEHNR and CDR2 as FQNEAQ (reference sequence).

The chain employs TRBV9 and TRBJ2-1; D is undetermined. The CDR3 sequence is 12 residues long. Trimming removed 3 bases at V and 7 bases at J, with 8 bases between. Germline CDR1 is SGDLS and CDR2 is YYNGEE. The CDR3 coding sequence is TGTGCCAGCAGCGGGGCCTGGAATGAGCAGTTCTTC. Amino acid sequence: CASSGAWNEQFF. Using reference TRBV9 and TRBJ2-1 for the parts outside the CDR3, the full variable domain is DSGVTQTPKHLITATGQRVTLRCSPRSGDLSVYWYQQSLDQGLQFLIQYYNGEERAKGNILERFSAQQFPDLHSELNLSSLELGDSALYFCASSGAWNEQFFGPGTRLTVL.

This clone was observed a handful of times. V usage is TRBV7-9 and J usage is TRBJ1-1; D uncertain. Germline V gene sequence: CDR1 SEHNR, CDR2 FQNEAQ (reference sequence). The CDR3 is 15 residues long. V was shortened by 1 base and J by 2 bases, with 11 bases between the two germline ends. The DNA for the CDR3 is TGTGCCAGCAGCTTAGTAGGAGGGATTAACACTGAAGCTTTCTTT. Protein product: CASSLVGGINTEAFF.